The TCR beta chain under discussion was sequenced for a study of Graves' ophthalmopathy and Graves' hyperthyroidism. Ophthalmopathy not arising within 18 months of follow-up defined hyperthyroidism as stable. Hyperthyroidism was new, under 2 months, in patients aged 18 to 65. Orbital computed tomography, together with clinical symptoms, serum thyroxine, TRAb and thyroid ultrasound, was used for diagnosis. Sampling approximately 11 ml of fresh peripheral blood provided the PBMCs. V lost 0 bases and J lost 5, with 10 bases in between. From germline, CDR1 is LGHDT and CDR2 YNNKEL (reference sequence). There are 14 residues in the CDR3. This clonotype was seen more than once but under ten times. Amplification from RNA transcripts yielded the TCR beta CDR3 regions. The first-round RT-PCR employed HTBI primers together with the Qiagen OneStep RT-PCR kit. A multiplex PCR was then performed as the second round. In TCRdb, the multiplex PCR reads were re-called with MiXCR into one record per CDR3 protein. The sample has over 500,000 distinct CDR3 sequences; around a fifth are singletons.

The sequence derives from a young woman with stable Graves' hyperthyroidism. Some clones in this sample may be carry-over from other donors' samples. The sample taken for sequencing was peripheral blood. The chain joins TRBV3-1 to TRBJ2-5; D is unclear. CDR3 sequence (DNA): TGTGCCAGCAGCCAAGACTACCCCCGGGAGACCCAGTACTTC. This encodes CASSQDYPRETQYF.